The 30 T cell receptor beta chains below were found in one sample sequenced in a study of beta chain features in type 1 diabetes. Their antigens are not known. Overall study results and limits: Among patients with Type 1 diabetes, TCRB CDR3s were moderately but significantly shorter in every one of the four CD4+ subsets.

The entirety of the isolated RNA underwent reverse transcription, so expressed TCRB transcripts were sequenced. Sequenced by immunoSEQ multiplex PCR; TCRdb stores in-frame clones only, minus some. The sample lists around 180,000 clones; roughly 8% were seen once. Sequencing was done on a sample of central memory CD4+ T cells from blood. These TCRs come from a man between 18 and 35 years old with type 1 diabetes.

This clone was counted between two and nine times. This chain connects TRBV6-6 to TRBJ1-1; TRBD1 agrees at 8 bases. V was clipped by 2 bases and J by 4 bases; unmatched bases: 3. This CDR3 spans 14 amino acids. Germline CDR1 is MNHNY and CDR2 is SVGAGI (reference sequence). The CDR3 DNA follows: TGTGCCAGCAGTTACCCCGGACAGGGCACTGAAGCTTTCTTT. Its protein product is CASSYPGQGTEAFF.

This chain joins TRBV18 and TRBJ2-3, with 8 bases fitting TRBD1. The V gene end was trimmed by 3 bases and the J gene end by 2 bases; junction bases not matched to a gene: 4. Germline CDR1 and CDR2: KGHSH and LQKENI. The CDR3 contains 15 residues. The CDR3, as DNA: TGTGCCAGCTCACCTCCGGGACAGGCCACAGATACGCAGTATTTT. Its protein product is CASSPPGQATDTQYF.

This clone was seen more than once but under ten times. Compared with germline, one end of the junction differs, possibly owing to a read error. The gene calls are TRBV10-3 and TRBJ2-5; unclear D gene. This CDR3 contains 15 residues. In germline, CDR1 is ENHRY, CDR2 SYGVKD. The CDR3, as DNA: TGTGCCATCAGTGAGTCAGGATCGCTGATTGGCAGGCGTAACTTC. As protein: CAISESGSLIGRRNF.

The chain uses TRBV7-9 and TRBJ2-2; 10 bases fit TRBD2. Losses at the gene ends were 3 bases for V and 5 bases for J; bases not matched to a gene: 6. The CDR3 runs to 16 residues. Germline CDR1 SEHNR, CDR2 FQNEAQ (reference sequence). This CDR3 is CASSFTGLAITGELFF. The DNA for the CDR3 is TGTGCCAGCAGCTTCACGGGACTAGCGATTACCGGGGAGCTGTTTTTT.

This chain links TRBV9 with TRBJ2-3; maybe TRBD2 (5 bases). The CDR3 covers 12 residues. Trimming removed 4 bases from V and 8 bases from J, with 11 bases in between. Per the germline V gene, CDR1 is SGDLS and CDR2 is YYNGEE. CDR3 nucleotide sequence: TGTGCCAGCAGCCCGACCGAGGGTACGCAGTATTTT. Translating it yields CASSPTEGTQYF. The full variable domain, with the rest looked up from reference TRBV9 and TRBJ2-3, is DSGVTQTPKHLITATGQRVTLRCSPRSGDLSVYWYQQSLDQGLQFLIQYYNGEERAKGNILERFSAQQFPDLHSELNLSSLELGDSALYFCASSPTEGTQYFGPGTRLTVL.

This clone was counted only a few times. The chain recombines TRBV4-1 with TRBJ1-4; TRBD1 is a possible D gene (6 bases). The germline V gene has CDR1 MGHRA and CDR2 YSYEKL. The germline V and J ends were trimmed by 5 bases and 1 base, with 11 bases remaining between them. The CDR3 totals 15 residues. CDR3 DNA: TGCGCCAGCAGCTCCCCAGGGGTAACTAATGAAAAACTGTTTTTT. It encodes CASSSPGVTNEKLFF.

This clone came up a few times. The V call is TRBV5-1, the J call TRBJ1-2, with a weak D call TRBD1 (6 bases). There are 14 residues in the CDR3. Germline V gene sequence: CDR1 SGHRS, CDR2 YFSETQ. Trimming took 0 bases from V and 4 from J, leaving 10 bases between them. CDR3 region: CASSLDRETYGYTF. CDR3 nucleotide sequence: TGCGCCAGCAGCTTGGACAGGGAAACCTATGGCTACACCTTC.

The J gene is TRBJ2-2, the V gene TRBV9, with D possibly being TRBD1 (5 bases). Trimming shortened V by 4 bases and J by 3 bases, and 7 bases separated the two germline ends. Germline values: CDR1 SGDLS, CDR2 YYNGEE. This CDR3 contains 13 residues. Here the CDR3 reads CASSRQYTGELFF. DNA for the CDR3: TGTGCCAGCAGCCGACAGTACACCGGGGAGCTGTTTTTT.

The V and J genes are TRBV7-2 and TRBJ2-1; perhaps TRBD2 as D (5 bases). The CDR3 length is 13 residues. V was shortened by 4 bases and J by 9 bases, with 13 bases between the two germline ends. Germline CDR1 reads SGHTA; CDR2 reads FQGNSA. The CDR3 DNA is TGTGCCAGCAGCTGGGTACTAGGTCTTGAGCAGTTCTTC. Its translation: CASSWVLGLEQFF.

This chain joins TRBV9 and TRBJ2-6; 7 positions agree with TRBD1. CDR3 length equals 21 residues. CDR1 is SGDLS, CDR2 YYNGEE, per germline. J gave up 4 bases and V 0 bases, and 19 bases lay outside the gene matches. Written as DNA, the CDR3 is TGTGCCAGCAGCGTAGTTAACAGGGGAATGAATTTCAATTCCGGGGCCAACGTCCTGACTTTC. Its protein is CASSVVNRGMNFNSGANVLTF.

The chain couples TRBV27 to TRBJ1-5; 10 bases fit TRBD1. After removal of 5 bases from V and 6 bases from J, the junction contained 7 bases not matched to a gene. The CDR3 covers 15 residues. Germline-derived CDR1 and CDR2 are MNHEY and SMNVEV (reference sequence). The DNA of the CDR3 is TGTGCCAGCAGTGTGACAGGGGGCCAGGGTCAGCCCCAGCATTTT. Its protein product is CASSVTGGQGQPQHF.

V is TRBV5-4 and J is TRBJ2-5; D remains unclear. The germline gives CDR1 SGHNT, CDR2 YYREEE (reference sequence). This CDR3 is 12 amino acids long. The germline V and J ends were trimmed by 0 bases and 10 bases, with 10 bases remaining between them. The CDR3 region is CASSLGGGSQYF. DNA for the CDR3: TGTGCCAGCAGCTTGGGAGGTGGAAGCCAGTACTTC. The full variable domain, its missing parts supplied by reference TRBV5-4 and TRBJ2-5, is ETGVTQSPTHLIKTRGQQVTLRCSSQSGHNTVSWYQQALGQGPQFIFQYYREEENGRGNFPPRFSGLQFPNYSSELNVNALELDDSALYLCASSLGGGSQYFGPGTRLLVL.

V and J are TRBV30 and TRBJ2-1; D might be TRBD2 (5 bases). Germline CDR1 GTSNPN, CDR2 SVGIG (reference sequence). Between the trimmed V and J ends, which lost 4 bases and 9 bases, there was a span of 16 bases. The CDR3 has 13 residues. CDR3 sequence (DNA): TGTGCCTGGACGTGGGTCGAGGGTGGTGAGCAGTTCTTC. Protein: CAWTWVEGGEQFF.

This clone was picked up a small number of times. The gene calls are TRBV9 and TRBJ1-2; no clear D gene. The CDR3 is 14 amino acids. Trimming cost V 3 bases and J 4 bases, with 13 bases left between them. From germline, CDR1 is SGDLS and CDR2 YYNGEE. CDR3 sequence: CASSGRGNSYGYTF. The DNA of the CDR3 is TGTGCCAGCAGCGGAAGAGGGAATTCCTATGGCTACACCTTC.

This clone was counted between two and nine times. V and J are TRBV18 and TRBJ2-5, with 9 nucleotides matching TRBD2. The germline V gene has CDR1 KGHSH and CDR2 LQKENI. The V and J ends lost 3 bases and 4 bases, in that order; junction bases with no gene match: 9. CDR3 length: 16 residues. CDR3 in DNA: TGTGCCAGCTCACCCCCCAGCGGGAGGCTCCGAGAGACCCAGTACTTC. It encodes CASSPPSGRLRETQYF. Based on the CDR3 plus reference TRBV18 and TRBJ2-5, the full variable domain is NAGVMQNPRHLVRRRGQEARLRCSPMKGHSHVYWYRQLPEEGLKFMVYLQKENIIDESGMPKERFSAEFPKEGPSILRIQQVVRGDSAAYFCASSPPSGRLRETQYFGPGTRLLVL.

The rearrangement links TRBV28 to TRBJ2-7; 9 nucleotides agree with TRBD2. Germline values: CDR1 MDHEN, CDR2 SYDVKM. With 3 bases clipped from V and 3 bases from J, the junction kept 6 bases outside the gene matches. The CDR3 has 15 residues. The CDR3 reads CASSLWASGNYEQYF. CDR3 sequence (DNA): TGTGCCAGCAGTTTGTGGGCTAGCGGGAACTACGAGCAGTACTTC.

This clone was detected a few times. The V call is TRBV7-7, the J call TRBJ2-5; 8 bases line up with TRBD1. Germline CDR1 is SSHAT and CDR2 is FNYEAQ (reference sequence). J gave up 5 bases and V 8 bases, and 4 bases lay outside the gene matches. There are 12 residues in the CDR3. DNA for the CDR3: TGTGCCAGCGGACAGGGCGGGGAGACCCAGTACTTC. Translating it yields CASGQGGETQYF.

The chain combines TRBV6-5 with TRBJ2-7; a weak D match, TRBD1 (6 bases). CDR3 length: 15 residues. With 4 bases removed from V and 1 base from J, the gap between germline ends came to 14 bases. Germline V lookup: CDR1 MNHEY, CDR2 SVGAGI. The CDR3, as DNA: TGTGCCAGCAGTTTGTCACAGGGCAGGTCCTACGAGCAGTACTTC. Amino acid sequence: CASSLSQGRSYEQYF.

V is TRBV28 and J is TRBJ2-1, with D unclear. V shed 2 bases and J shed 10 bases, with 21 bases lying between them. This CDR3 comprises 16 residues. CDR1 and CDR2 (germline): MDHEN, SYDVKM. In DNA, the CDR3 is TGTGCCAGCAGTTTAGAGTCCCTGGTCGTCGGTAAGGAGCAGTTCTTC. Its protein product is CASSLESLVVGKEQFF.

The CDR3 sequence is CASSSGQGETDTQYF. In DNA, the CDR3 is TGTGCCAGCAGTTCGGGACAGGGGGAAACAGATACGCAGTATTTT. The chain couples TRBV6-6 to TRBJ2-3, with TRBD1 identical over 11 bases. CDR1 and CDR2 (germline): MNHNY, SVGAGI (reference sequence). The CDR3 loop spans 15 amino acids. The V segment lost 4 bases and the J segment 3 bases; nucleotides outside the gene matches: 3.

This clone has more than one count but fewer than ten. V is TRBV5-6 and J is TRBJ1-4, with D perhaps TRBD1 (5 bases). Germline V lookup: CDR1 SGHDT, CDR2 YYEEEE. There are 15 residues in the CDR3. The V and J ends lost 4 bases and 7 bases respectively, with 17 bases between them. CDR3 bases: TGTGCCAGCAGCGAATTTGGCGGGGCGGGTGAAAAACTGTTTTTT. The encoded protein is CASSEFGGAGEKLFF.

This chain links TRBV7-2 with TRBJ1-1; D not resolved. Germline V gives CDR1 SGHTA, CDR2 FQGNSA. The CDR3 is 15 amino acids. V shed 1 base and J shed 2 bases, with 11 bases lying between them. The CDR3 nucleotides are TGTGCCAGCAGCTTAGATTTCATGTTTAACACTGAAGCTTTCTTT. The encoded protein is CASSLDFMFNTEAFF. The full variable domain, with the rest looked up from reference TRBV7-2 and TRBJ1-1, is GAGVSQSPSNKVTEKGKDVELRCDPISGHTALYWYRQSLGQGLEFLIYFQGNSAPDKSGLPSDRFSAERTGGSVSTLTIQRTQQEDSAVYLCASSLDFMFNTEAFFGQGTRLTVV.

Only a few counts were recorded for this clone. The chain joins TRBV30 to TRBJ2-3, with 7 bases identical to TRBD2. V was clipped by 0 bases and J by 2 bases; unmatched bases: 11. The CDR3 contains 17 residues. Looked up from germline, CDR1 is GTSNPN and CDR2 is SVGIG (reference sequence). This CDR3 is CAWSVGRDYLYTDTQYF. CDR3 nucleotide sequence: TGTGCCTGGAGTGTAGGTCGGGACTATCTCTACACAGATACGCAGTATTTT.

In this sample, this clone turned up a few times. This chain connects TRBV27 to TRBJ2-3; 11 positions match TRBD2. There are 15 residues in the CDR3. Unmatched junction bases numbered 6, after V lost 7 bases and J lost 3 bases. Germline CDR1 is MNHEY and CDR2 is SMNVEV (reference sequence). The CDR3 here is CASTPLAGVTDTQYF. The CDR3 region has the DNA TGTGCCAGCACCCCACTAGCGGGAGTTACAGATACGCAGTATTTT.

The rearrangement links TRBV5-1 to TRBJ1-1; a weak D match, TRBD1 (6 bases). Between the trimmed V and J ends, which lost 2 bases and 3 bases, there was a span of 14 bases. This CDR3 is built from 15 residues. Per the germline V gene, CDR1 is SGHRS and CDR2 is YFSETQ. CDR3 DNA sequence: TGCGCCAGCAGCTTCAAACGGGGGGCAGACACTGAAGCTTTCTTT. Protein: CASSFKRGADTEAFF.

This clone was picked up a small number of times. The rearrangement joins TRBV28 to TRBJ1-1, with TRBD1 matching 7 bases. The CDR3 contains 15 residues. V lost 4 bases and J lost 3; bases outside the gene matches: 8. Germline V CDR1 and CDR2: MDHEN, SYDVKM. The CDR3 loop reads CASSCPPDRYTEAFF. CDR3 coding DNA: TGTGCCAGCAGTTGCCCCCCGGACAGGTACACTGAAGCTTTCTTT.

There are many counts of this clone. The chain has TRBV4-3 and TRBJ2-1, with TRBD1 as a possible D gene (6 bases). V lost 4 bases, J lost 7 bases, and 11 bases lay in between. From germline, CDR1 is LGHNA and CDR2 YSLEER. CDR3 length equals 13 residues. CDR3 coding DNA: TGCGCCAGCAGCCTAAAGGGGGTGAATGAGCAGTTCTTC. Its translation is CASSLKGVNEQFF.

This chain joins TRBV9 and TRBJ2-7, with TRBD1 matching over 9 bases. The CDR3 runs to 14 residues. Germline CDR1 SGDLS, CDR2 YYNGEE. J lost 2 bases, V lost 3 bases, and 3 bases had no gene match. This CDR3 is CASSAGTGTYEQYF. The DNA for the CDR3 is TGTGCCAGCAGCGCCGGGACAGGGACCTACGAGCAGTACTTC.

In its sample, this clone was seen a few times. The J gene is TRBJ1-1, the V gene TRBV7-2; perhaps TRBD1 as D (6 bases). Germline values: CDR1 SGHTA, CDR2 FQGNSA. This CDR3 is built from 13 residues. V was shortened by 8 bases and J by 0 bases, with 10 bases between the two germline ends. CDR3 region: CASLDRLNTEAFF. CDR3 nucleotide sequence: TGTGCCAGCCTGGACAGACTGAACACTGAAGCTTTCTTT.

This chain joins TRBV11-2 and TRBJ2-7, with a tentative D call TRBD1 (5 bases). The CDR3 covers 15 residues. V gave up 0 bases and J gave up 3 bases, with 12 bases separating them. The V gene's germline CDR1 is SGHAT and CDR2 FQNNGV. The DNA for the CDR3 is TGTGCCAGCAGCTTAGAAGGACAAATCGTCTACGAGCAGTACTTC. Its protein product is CASSLEGQIVYEQYF.